This is a list of T cell receptor beta chains from one sample in a study of blood T cells in healthy people across ages. TCRdb recomputed calls from the 5' RACE reads with MiXCR, one row per CDR3 protein. The sample consists of about 1,500,000 distinct CDR3 sequences, approximately 28% of them appearing once. Material for sequencing was blood. The receptors were sampled from a woman younger than 45 in good health. Both conserved end residues are part of each CDR3. D genes are given only for firm matches. Part of the rows lack a size; the others show once, few, many or a class for expanded clones.

J,size,D,V,DNA,CDR3
TRBJ1-1,.,.,TRBV7-2,TGTGCCAGCAGCTTAACGCTGGGGACCGGTGAAGCTTTCTTT,CASSLTLGTGEAFF
TRBJ2-5,few,TRBD2,TRBV12-3/TRBV12-4,TGTGCCAGCAGTCCCTGGACTAGCGGGAGTGAGACCCAGTACTTC,CASSPWTSGSETQYF
TRBJ2-5,few,.,TRBV11-2,TGTGCCAGCAGCTTAGATCGGGCCAAAGGGCAGTACTTC,CASSLDRAKGQYF
TRBJ1-5,many,.,TRBV18,TGTGCCAGCTCACCAACAGGGCAGGGTCAGCCCCAGCATTTT,CASSPTGQGQPQHF
TRBJ2-2,few,.,TRBV6-1,TGTGCCAGCATGAGATGGGGGGGCCGGGTTACCGGGGAGCTGTTTTTT,CASMRWGGRVTGELFF
TRBJ2-5,.,.,TRBV5-1,TGCTCCAGCAGCTATGATTACAATGAGCAGTACTTC,CSSSYDYNEQYF
TRBJ2-3,.,TRBD2,TRBV4-1,TGCGCCAGCAGCCAAGGGGTTCAGCGGGGGTCTGCAGATACGCAGTATTTT,CASSQGVQRGSADTQYF
TRBJ2-7,many,.,TRBV12-3/TRBV12-4,TGTGCCAGCAGCAGACAGAGCCGCTACGAGCAGTACTTC,CASSRQSRYEQYF
TRBJ2-3,.,.,TRBV11-2,TGTGCCAGCAGACAACTAGTTAATACGCAGTATTTT,CASRQLVNTQYF
TRBJ2-3,.,.,TRBV14,TGTGCCAGCAGCCAAAACCTAGGTTCGGGGGTCCCAGATACGCAGTATTTT,CASSQNLGSGVPDTQYF
TRBJ1-1,.,TRBD1,TRBV7-2,TGTGCCAGCAGCTTATGGGACAGCATGAACACTGAAGCTTTCTTT,CASSLWDSMNTEAFF
TRBJ2-6,few,TRBD1,TRBV12-3/TRBV12-4,TGTGCCAGCAGTCTAAAGACAGGGGGCTTTGGGGCCAACGTCCTGACTTTC,CASSLKTGGFGANVLTF
TRBJ2-1,.,.,TRBV9,TGTGCCAGCAGCGCCCGGGTCGCTCCTAGCTCCTACAATGAGCAGTTCTTC,CASSARVAPSSYNEQFF